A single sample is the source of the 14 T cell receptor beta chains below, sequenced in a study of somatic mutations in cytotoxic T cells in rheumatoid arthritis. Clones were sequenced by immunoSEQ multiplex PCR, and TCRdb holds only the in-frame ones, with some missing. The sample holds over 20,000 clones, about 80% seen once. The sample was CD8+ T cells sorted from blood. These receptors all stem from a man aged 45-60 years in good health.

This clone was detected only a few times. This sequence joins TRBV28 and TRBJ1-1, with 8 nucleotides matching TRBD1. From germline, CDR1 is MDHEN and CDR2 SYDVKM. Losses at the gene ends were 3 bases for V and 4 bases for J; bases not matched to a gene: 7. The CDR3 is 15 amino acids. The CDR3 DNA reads TGTGCCAGCAGTTTCCTCAGGGGGCGGGGCACTGAAGCTTTCTTT. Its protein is CASSFLRGRGTEAFF.

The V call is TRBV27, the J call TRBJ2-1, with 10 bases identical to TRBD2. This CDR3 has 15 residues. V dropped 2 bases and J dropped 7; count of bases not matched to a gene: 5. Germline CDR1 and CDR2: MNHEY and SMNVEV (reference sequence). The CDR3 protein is CASSLAAGGGNEQFF. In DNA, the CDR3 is TGTGCCAGCAGTTTAGCAGCGGGAGGGGGGAATGAGCAGTTCTTC.

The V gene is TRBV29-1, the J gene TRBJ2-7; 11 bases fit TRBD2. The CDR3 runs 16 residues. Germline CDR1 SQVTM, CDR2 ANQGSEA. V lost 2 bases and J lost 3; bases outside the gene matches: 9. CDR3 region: CSVEPLTSGTIYEQYF. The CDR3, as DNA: TGCAGCGTTGAACCCCTGACTAGCGGGACAATCTACGAGCAGTACTTC.

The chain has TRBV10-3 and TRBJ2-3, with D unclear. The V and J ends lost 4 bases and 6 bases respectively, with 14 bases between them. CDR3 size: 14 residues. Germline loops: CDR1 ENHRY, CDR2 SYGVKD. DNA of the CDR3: TGTGCCATCAGTGTAGGTCAGGAAAGGGATACGCAGTATTTT. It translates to CAISVGQERDTQYF.

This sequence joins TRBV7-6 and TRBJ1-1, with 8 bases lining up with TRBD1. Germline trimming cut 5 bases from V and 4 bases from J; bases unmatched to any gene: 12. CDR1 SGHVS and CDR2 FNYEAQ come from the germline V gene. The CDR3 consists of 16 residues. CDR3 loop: CASSPGTGDGVTEAFF. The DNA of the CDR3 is TGTGCCAGCAGCCCGGGGACAGGAGACGGGGTCACTGAAGCTTTCTTT.

This CDR3 is CASRFRQGDYTF. DNA of the CDR3: TGTGCCAGCAGGTTTAGACAGGGCGACTACACCTTC. This chain connects TRBV2 to TRBJ1-2; TRBD1 agrees at 7 bases. The CDR3 is 12 residues long. Trimming at V came to 6 bases and at J to 10 bases, leaving 8 bases not matched to a gene. From germline, CDR1 is SNHLY and CDR2 FYNNEI.

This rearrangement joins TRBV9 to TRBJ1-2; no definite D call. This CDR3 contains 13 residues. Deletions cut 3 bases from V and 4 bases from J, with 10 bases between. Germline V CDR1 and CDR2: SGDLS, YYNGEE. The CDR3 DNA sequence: TGTGCCAGCAGCGCCTCTCGGGGCTATGGCTACACCTTC. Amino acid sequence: CASSASRGYGYTF. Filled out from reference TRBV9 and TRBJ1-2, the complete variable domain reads DSGVTQTPKHLITATGQRVTLRCSPRSGDLSVYWYQQSLDQGLQFLIQYYNGEERAKGNILERFSAQQFPDLHSELNLSSLELGDSALYFCASSASRGYGYTFGSGTRLTVV.

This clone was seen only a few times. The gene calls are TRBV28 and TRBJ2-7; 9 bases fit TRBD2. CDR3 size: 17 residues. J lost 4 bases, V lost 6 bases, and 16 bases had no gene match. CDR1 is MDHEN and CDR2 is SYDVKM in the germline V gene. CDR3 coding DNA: TGTGCCAGCAGCCCTCCTCTTAGCGGGAGAAGAGGGTACGAGCAGTACTTC. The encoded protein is CASSPPLSGRRGYEQYF. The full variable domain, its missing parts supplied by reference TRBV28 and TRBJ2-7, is DVKVTQSSRYLVKRTGEKVFLECVQDMDHENMFWYRQDPGLGLRLIYFSYDVKMKEKGDIPEGYSVSREKKERFSLILESASTNQTSMYLCASSPPLSGRRGYEQYFGPGTRLTVT.

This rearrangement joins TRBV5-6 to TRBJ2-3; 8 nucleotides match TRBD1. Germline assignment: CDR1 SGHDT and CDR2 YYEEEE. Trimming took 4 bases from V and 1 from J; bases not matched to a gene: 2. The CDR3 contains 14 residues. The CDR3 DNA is TGTGCCAGCAGCCAGGGGGCGGGCACAGATACGCAGTATTTT. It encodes CASSQGAGTDTQYF.

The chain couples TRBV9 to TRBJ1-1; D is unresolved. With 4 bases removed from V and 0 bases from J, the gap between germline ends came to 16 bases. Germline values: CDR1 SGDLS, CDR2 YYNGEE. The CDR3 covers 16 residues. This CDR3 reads CASSPYGVSMNTEAFF. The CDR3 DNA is TGTGCCAGCAGCCCCTATGGGGTATCTATGAACACTGAAGCTTTCTTT.

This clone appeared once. CDR3 in amino acids: CASSLSGSLYEQYF. For the CDR3, the DNA is TGTGCCAGCAGTTTGTCCGGGTCTCTCTACGAGCAGTACTTC. V gene TRBV27 combines with J gene TRBJ2-7, with D hard to call. The CDR3 consists of 14 residues. CDR1 is MNHEY and CDR2 is SMNVEV in the germline V gene (reference sequence). Trimming stripped 3 bases from V and 3 bases from J, with 12 bases between.

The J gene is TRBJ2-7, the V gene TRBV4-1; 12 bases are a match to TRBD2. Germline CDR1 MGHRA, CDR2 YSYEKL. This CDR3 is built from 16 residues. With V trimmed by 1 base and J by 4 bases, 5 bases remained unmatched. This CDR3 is CASSQGLAGAGYEQYF. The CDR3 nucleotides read TGCGCCAGCAGCCAAGGACTAGCGGGAGCTGGGTACGAGCAGTACTTC.

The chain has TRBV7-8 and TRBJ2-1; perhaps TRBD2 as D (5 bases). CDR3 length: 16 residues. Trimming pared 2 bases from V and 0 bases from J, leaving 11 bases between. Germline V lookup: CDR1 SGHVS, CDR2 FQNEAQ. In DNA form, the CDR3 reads TGTGCCAGCAGCTTATTCCGGGATCTCTCCTACAATGAGCAGTTCTTC. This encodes CASSLFRDLSYNEQFF.

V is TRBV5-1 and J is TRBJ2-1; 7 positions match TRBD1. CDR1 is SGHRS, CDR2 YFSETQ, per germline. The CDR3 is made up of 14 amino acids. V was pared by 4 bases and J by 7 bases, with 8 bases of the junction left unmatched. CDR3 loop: CASSAWDSLNEQFF. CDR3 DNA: TGCGCCAGCAGCGCGTGGGACAGCCTTAATGAGCAGTTCTTC.